This TCR beta chain is drawn from a study of shared clonotypes between healthy human individuals. At the level of the study: With ages of 18 to 49, the donors were two women and three men.

In the original analysis: With immunoSEQ giving junction-only sequences and no quality scores, filtering differed. Assay: immunoSEQ multiplex PCR; the TCRdb copy retains only in-frame clones and omits some. V, J and clone size derive from that table, while D and trimming were established from the DNA sequence. This table has roughly 1,000,000 clones, 78% appearing once. Study observations and caveats: A few donors held around 5% of naive CD4 clonotypes in common. Sorted-subset sequencing was shown by rarefaction to be incomplete despite large depth.

A word on this clone: Its target is not known.

Trimming cost V 3 bases and J 8 bases, with 10 bases left between them. This CDR3 comprises 13 residues. The germline V gene encodes CDR1 MDHEN and CDR2 SYDVKM. Sequencing was performed on memory CD4+ T cells from PBMCs. Subset in this sample: CD45RA-negative fraction. The clonotype originates from a man in his late teens or twenties in good health. Some clones in this sample may be carry-over from other donors' samples. The V gene is TRBV28, the J gene TRBJ1-4; D gene ambiguous. CDR3 amino acids: CASSFSGGEKLFF. The CDR3 region has the DNA TGTGCCAGCAGTTTTAGTGGAGGAGAAAAACTGTTTTTT.